This T cell receptor (beta chain) was retrieved from a study of T-cell memory formation after mild COVID-19. Unmatched junction bases numbered 2, after V lost 0 bases and J lost 0 bases. The length of the CDR3 is 17 residues. Looked up from germline, CDR1 is SGHVS and CDR2 is FQNEAQ. TCRdb ran MiXCR on the 5' RACE reads and lists one entry per CDR3 protein. The sample lists 55,000 to 75,000 distinct CDR3 sequences; around a quarter were seen once. This chain connects TRBV7-8 to TRBJ2-1, with 10 bases identical to TRBD2. The sample was PBMCs or a T cell subset sorted from them (not recorded which). The TCR was taken from a man aged 18-30 years who had mild COVID-19 (a few samples of this study predate the infection). Cell type and time point are not known. CDR3 amino acids: CASSLAPSGGSYNEQFF. The CDR3 DNA reads as TGTGCCAGCAGCTTAGCCCCTAGCGGGGGCTCCTACAATGAGCAGTTCTTC. Full variable domain (missing parts from reference TRBV7-8 and TRBJ2-1): GAGVSQSPRYKVAKRGQDVALRCDPISGHVSLFWYQQALGQGPEFLTYFQNEAQLDKSGLPSDRFFAERPEGSVSTLKIQRTQQEDSAVYLCASSLAPSGGSYNEQFFGPGTRLTVL.